This T cell receptor beta chain is from a study of CXCR3-negative and CXCR3-positive naive CD8 T cells. Overall study: Sequencing brought in about 140 million TRB reads altogether, and each library got about 1.5 +/- 0.3 million.

This clonotype counts as medium-sized by frequency. The antigen is unknown. The CDR3 is 14 amino acids. The libraries of TRB cDNA were constructed through 5' RACE using UMI labels. TCRdb re-called the 5' RACE reads; one entry per CDR3 protein, DNA not given. The sample holds about 5,300 distinct CDR3 sequences. Whole-study results and caveats: Naive subsets had comparable surface CD5, so TRB CDR3 properties gauged TCR strength. Comparably high diversity marked both naive subsets, whereas memory CD8+ cells had much lower diversity. Naive CXCR3-positive and CXCR3-negative cells shared TRBV-TRBJ usage; memory cells diverged. CXCR3-positive naive cells carried more hydrophobic TRB CDR3s than CXCR3-negative ones.

Material: naive CXCR3+ CD8+ T cells from blood. Described subset: CD45RO-CCR7+CD27+CD95- naive CD8+ T cells expressing CXCR3 (TNR3+). The chain has TRBV12-3 or TRBV12-4 and TRBJ1-2; with no DNA, the TCRdb D assignment of TRBD1 cannot be verified. The sequence came from a human donor in good health. Some clones in this sample may be carry-over from other donors' samples. The CDR3 reads CASSSPYYGGGYTF.